The 10 T cell receptor beta chains below were found in one sample sequenced in a study of blood T cell repertoires in COVID-19. Only in-frame clones appear in the TCRdb table, and some are missing; sequencing was by immunoSEQ multiplex PCR. The profile shows 100,000 to 130,000 clones, 70% to 90% of them singletons. Input material: peripheral blood. The receptors were sampled from a man in his forties or fifties with active or convalescent COVID-19.

A few counts support this clone. The rearrangement links TRBV3-1 (or the pseudogene TRBV3-2) to TRBJ2-1; D is perhaps TRBD2 (6 bases). Germline V gives CDR1 LGHDT, CDR2 YNNKEL (reference sequence). V lost 4 bases and J lost 8, with 15 bases in between. This CDR3 spans 14 amino acids. CDR3 sequence (DNA): TGTGCCAGCAGCCTTCGGGGCGGGATCGATGAGCAGTTCTTC. It codes for CASSLRGGIDEQFF.

This CDR3 reads CASSPQVRGTQYF. The CDR3 DNA follows: TGTGCCAGCAGCCCCCAAGTCAGGGGTACCCAGTACTTC. The genes are TRBV7-2 and TRBJ2-7; TRBD1 might be the D (6 bases). The germline gives CDR1 SGHTA, CDR2 FQGNSA. The CDR3 has 13 amino acids. Trimming took off 5 bases at V and 10 bases at J, with 18 bases between the two ends.

The chain combines TRBV11-2 with TRBJ2-3, with D possibly being TRBD2 (6 bases). Germline V gives CDR1 SGHAT, CDR2 FQNNGV. The length of the CDR3 is 16 residues. The V end was cut by 6 bases, the J end by 0 bases, with 16 bases between. The chain's CDR3 is CASRRGRYTSTDTQYF. CDR3 in DNA: TGTGCCAGCAGACGTGGGAGGTATACTAGCACAGATACGCAGTATTTT.

The chain recombines TRBV5-4 with TRBJ2-7; D is perhaps TRBD2 (5 bases). Germline CDR1 reads SGHNT; CDR2 reads YYREEE (reference sequence). The CDR3 is 14 amino acids. Trimming removed 2 bases from V and 7 bases from J, with 16 bases in between. The CDR3 spells CASSFGGGSGEQYF. DNA for the CDR3: TGTGCCAGCAGCTTTGGTGGCGGGTCGGGAGAGCAGTACTTC.

This chain links TRBV30 with TRBJ2-7, with 10 nucleotides matching TRBD2. Trimming took 0 bases from V and 6 from J; bases not matched to a gene: 2. Germline V gene sequence: CDR1 GTSNPN, CDR2 SVGIG (reference sequence). CDR3 length: 13 residues. CDR3: CAWSVSSGSEQYF. The CDR3 coding sequence is TGTGCCTGGAGTGTTTCTAGCGGGAGCGAGCAGTACTTC.

The chain links TRBV19 to TRBJ1-3; a possible D gene is TRBD1 (5 bases). Trimming stripped 11 bases from V and 0 bases from J, with 17 bases between. From germline, CDR1 is LNHDA and CDR2 SQIVND (reference sequence). The CDR3 is 15 residues long. CDR3 region: CAPREGSVSGNTIYF. The CDR3 DNA reads as TGTGCCCCCAGGGAGGGGTCTGTCTCTGGAAACACCATATATTTT.

The gene calls are TRBV28 and TRBJ1-1; TRBD1 matches at 7 bases. The J segment lost 10 bases and the V segment lost 6 bases, leaving 8 bases of the junction unmatched. Germline V lookup: CDR1 MDHEN, CDR2 SYDVKM. This CDR3 comprises 12 residues. CDR3 amino acids: CASRADRVGAFF. In DNA form, the CDR3 reads TGTGCCAGCAGGGCCGACAGGGTGGGAGCTTTCTTT.

The J gene is TRBJ2-7, the V gene TRBV28; weak D call: TRBD2 (6 bases). The CDR3 has 14 residues. The germline V gene has CDR1 MDHEN and CDR2 SYDVKM. V was cut by 3 bases and J by 1 base, with 10 bases left in between. CDR3 sequence: CASSFYRESYEQYF. The DNA of the CDR3 is TGTGCCAGCAGTTTCTATCGGGAGTCCTACGAGCAGTACTTC.

This clone was seen only once. The chain joins TRBV18 to TRBJ2-5; 7 bases are a match to TRBD1. The CDR3 contains 13 residues. With 6 bases clipped from V and 5 bases from J, the junction kept 6 bases outside the gene matches. Per the germline V gene, CDR1 is KGHSH and CDR2 is LQKENI. The CDR3 here is CASSPLQGETQYF. CDR3 DNA sequence: TGTGCCAGCTCGCCGCTACAGGGGGAGACCCAGTACTTC.

This clone has just a few counts. The chain recombines TRBV7-3 with TRBJ2-3; perhaps TRBD2 as D (6 bases). Germline lookup yields CDR1 SGHTA and CDR2 FQGTGA. There are 14 residues in the CDR3. V was cut by 7 bases and J by 1 base, with 12 bases left in between. The CDR3 DNA sequence: TGTGCCAGCAACCAGGGACTGGGCACAGATACGCAGTATTTT. This codes for CASNQGLGTDTQYF. Looking up the rest from reference TRBV7-3 and TRBJ2-3 gives the full variable domain: GAGVSQTPSNKVTEKGKYVELRCDPISGHTALYWYRQSLGQGPEFLIYFQGTGAADDSGLPNDRFFAVRPEGSVSTLKIQRTERGDSAVYLCASNQGLGTDTQYFGPGTRLTVL.